These T cell receptor beta chains were read from a single sample in a study of blood T cell repertoires in COVID-19. Clones were read by immunoSEQ multiplex PCR, and TCRdb kept only the in-frame ones, dropping some. The sample lists 390,000 or so clones; more than 70% were seen once. Sequenced sample: peripheral blood. The receptors were sampled from a woman in her twenties or thirties with COVID-19, enrolled during active disease. Each CDR3 is given with its conserved first and last residue. Some rows mark clone size as missing; the rest say once, few, many or name a class of expanded clone.

clone_size: NA
v_call: TRBV4-3
cdr3_aa: CASSQVFSIGANVLTF

clone_size: NA
v_call: TRBV6-5
cdr3_aa: CASSYSSNLNQPQHF

clone_size: NA
v_call: TRBV13
cdr3_aa: CASSPRPGHENNEQFF

clone_size: NA
v_call: TRBV2
cdr3_aa: CASSGDRGPLHF

clone_size: NA
v_call: TRBV5-4
cdr3_aa: CASSLYTGGPYNEQFF

clone_size: once
v_call: TRBV12-2
cdr3_aa: CASRLTRGQGSSYEQYF

clone_size: NA
v_call: TRBV6-5
cdr3_aa: CASSYSGGFHEKLFF

clone_size: NA
v_call: TRBV7-2
cdr3_aa: CASSSRTGAQETQYF

clone_size: NA
v_call: TRBV2
cdr3_aa: CASSLSGDYNEQFF

clone_size: NA
v_call: TRBV2
cdr3_aa: CARQVQTANTEAFF

clone_size: NA
v_call: TRBV7-7
cdr3_aa: CASSPGTSKYNEQFF

clone_size: NA
v_call: TRBV7-9
cdr3_aa: CASSPIKGHLGSTDTQYF

clone_size: NA
v_call: TRBV18
cdr3_aa: CASSPQGTVKEAFF

clone_size: once
v_call: TRBV24-1
cdr3_aa: CATSDQDTSYNQPQHF

clone_size: NA
v_call: TRBV10-3
cdr3_aa: CAISEYGGTEAFF

clone_size: NA
v_call: TRBV5-4
cdr3_aa: CASSLDRGETQYF

clone_size: NA
v_call: TRBV4-3
cdr3_aa: CASSQDLLQGYNEQFF

clone_size: NA
v_call: TRBV11-3
cdr3_aa: CASSPGQDYGYTF